This TCR beta chain derives from a study of PD-L1 blockade in urothelial cancer. Looking at the study overall: Atezolizumab at 1,200 mg intravenously every 3 weeks was started by patients in 2014.

Overall study results and limits: Clonality of blood TCR below the median before treatment predicted better survival.

The investigators introduced synthetic TCR analog templates into each PCR as spikes. Only in-frame clones appear in the TCRdb table, and some are missing; sequencing was by immunoSEQ multiplex PCR. The sample holds approximately 110,000 clones, approximately 90% seen once. Time point given: peripheral blood 6 weeks after treatment start. The patients had locally advanced or metastatic urothelial carcinoma. About this clone: Its target is unknown.

This receptor was obtained from a man aged 55 to 70 with urothelial cancer. Here the sequenced sample was PBMCs, taken around atezolizumab (anti-PD-L1) treatment.

The CDR3 DNA reads TGTGCCTGGACTCCCCGGGACGGGGGCTACGAGCAGTACTTC. Encoded protein: CAWTPRDGGYEQYF. The rearrangement joins TRBV30 to TRBJ2-7, with a weak D call TRBD2 (6 bases). There are 14 residues in the CDR3. V lost 4 bases and J lost 3, with 16 bases in between. In germline, CDR1 is GTSNPN, CDR2 SVGIG (reference sequence).